The 27 T cell receptor beta chains below all came from one sample that was sequenced in a study of CD8 T cells in ankylosing spondylitis. TCRdb recomputed calls from the 5' RACE reads with MiXCR, one row per CDR3 protein. The sample lists around 22,000 distinct CDR3 sequences, approximately 12% occurring once. The sequenced material came from blood. The receptors shown here come from a male donor with ankylosing spondylitis or in good health (not recorded which).

This clonotype was picked up many times. The chain is built from TRBV7-8 and TRBJ2-2; 7 nucleotides align to TRBD1. Germline-derived CDR1 and CDR2 are SGHVS and FQNEAQ. V shed 5 bases and J 1 base; nucleotides not matched to a gene: 7. The CDR3 covers 16 residues. The DNA of the CDR3 is TGTGCCAGCAGCCTCCAAAGGGGGCGGAACACCGGGGAGCTGTTTTTT. Translating it yields CASSLQRGRNTGELFF.

In this sample, this clonotype turned up many times. The rearrangement uses TRBV7-8 and TRBJ2-1; 7 bases align to TRBD2. J gave up 10 bases and V 7 bases, and 7 bases lay outside the gene matches. The CDR3 has 12 amino acids. CDR1 is SGHVS, CDR2 FQNEAQ, per germline. This chain's CDR3 is CASKGVAGEQFF. CDR3 coding DNA: TGTGCCAGCAAGGGAGTAGCGGGCGAGCAGTTCTTC.

This clonotype ranks as medium-sized (0.01 to 0.1%). V and J are TRBV27 and TRBJ2-5; D is uncertain. Germline CDR1 reads MNHEY; CDR2 reads SMNVEV (reference sequence). The CDR3 has 12 amino acids. V lost 7 bases and J lost 5, with 11 bases in between. CDR3 bases: TGTGCCAGCAATGGAAGCGACGAGACCCAGTACTTC. This gives the protein CASNGSDETQYF.

The chain employs TRBV9 and TRBJ2-7; D possibly corresponds to TRBD2 (6 bases). The CDR3 covers 14 residues. The germline V gene has CDR1 SGDLS and CDR2 YYNGEE. The V gene lost 0 bases and the J gene lost 3 bases, with 10 bases spanning the gap. The DNA for the CDR3 is TGTGCCAGCAGCGTAGGGGGTAGCGGCTACGAGCAGTACTTC. Translating it yields CASSVGGSGYEQYF.

This clonotype was observed many times. CDR3 sequence reads: CSARGGGDTEAFF. Here the CDR3 DNA reads TGCAGCGCCCGAGGAGGGGGGGACACTGAAGCTTTCTTT. V gene TRBV29-1 combines with J gene TRBJ1-1, with D possibly TRBD1 on 6 matching bases. The CDR3 runs to 13 residues. V was cut by 7 bases and J by 3 bases, with 15 bases left in between. Germline V lookup: CDR1 SQVTM, CDR2 ANQGSEA. Together with reference TRBV29-1 and TRBJ1-1, the CDR3 gives the full variable domain: SAVISQKPSRDICQRGTSLTIQCQVDSQVTMMFWYRQQPGQSLTLIATANQGSEATYESGFVIDKFPISRPNLTFSTLTVSNMSPEDSSIYLCSARGGGDTEAFFGQGTRLTVV.

In this sample, this clonotype turned up many times. This sequence joins TRBV7-2 and TRBJ2-7; 7 bases match TRBD1. This CDR3 is 15 amino acids long. The germline gives CDR1 SGHTA, CDR2 FQGNSA. The J segment lost 1 base and the V segment lost 6 bases, leaving 9 bases of the junction unmatched. The DNA of the CDR3 is TGTGCCAGCAGTTTGGTACCGGGACAGTCCTACGAGCAGTACTTC. It yields the protein CASSLVPGQSYEQYF.

This clonotype was seen ten or more times. The gene calls are TRBV14 and TRBJ1-4; D might be TRBD1 (5 bases). Germline CDR1 is SGHDN and CDR2 is FVKESK. This CDR3 is 15 amino acids long. V was cut by 4 bases and J by 6 bases, with 15 bases left in between. Here the CDR3 reads CASSPLWEGDEKLFF. CDR3 bases: TGTGCCAGCAGCCCCCTGTGGGAAGGGGATGAAAAACTGTTTTTT.

This clonotype was detected many times. V and J are TRBV20-1 and TRBJ2-7; 12 bases are shared with TRBD2. With V trimmed by 2 bases and J by 6 bases, 2 bases remained unmatched. This CDR3 contains 13 residues. The germline V gene encodes CDR1 DFQATT and CDR2 SNEGSKA (reference sequence). CDR3 coding DNA: TGCAGTGCTAGATCACTAGCGGGAGGCGAGCAGTACTTC. Translated, it gives CSARSLAGGEQYF.

Only a few counts were recorded for this clonotype. The chain recombines TRBV10-3 with TRBJ2-7, with D unclear. The CDR3 runs to 14 residues. V lost 0 bases and J lost 0, with 6 bases in between. Germline CDR1 reads ENHRY; CDR2 reads SYGVKD. This CDR3 is CAISESPGSYEQYF. The CDR3 DNA reads TGTGCCATCAGTGAGTCGCCGGGCTCCTACGAGCAGTACTTC.

This chain joins TRBV7-9 and TRBJ2-7, with 9 bases identical to TRBD1. Trimming cost V 5 bases and J 4 bases; bases outside gene matches: 9. Germline V CDR1 and CDR2: SEHNR, FQNEAQ (reference sequence). The CDR3 is 15 amino acids. The CDR3 region has the DNA TGTGCCAGCAGCGATCCGGGACAGGGACTGTACGAGCAGTACGTC. It encodes CASSDPGQGLYEQYV.

This clonotype was recorded at least ten times. V usage is TRBV5-5 and J usage is TRBJ2-5; a possible D gene is TRBD1 (5 bases). Trimming shortened V by 2 bases and J by 1 base, and 12 bases separated the two germline ends. The germline V gene has CDR1 SGHKS and CDR2 YYEKEE (reference sequence). This CDR3 comprises 15 residues. DNA of the CDR3: TGTGCCAGCAGCTTTGCTGGGCAGGGCCAAGAGACCCAGTACTTC. It yields the protein CASSFAGQGQETQYF.

The chain employs TRBV20-1 and TRBJ1-5, with D tentatively TRBD1 (5 bases). Looked up from germline, CDR1 is DFQATT and CDR2 is SNEGSKA (reference sequence). The CDR3 spans 15 residues. V lost 0 bases and J 3 bases, leaving 12 bases between the germline ends. The CDR3 DNA is TGCAGTGCTAGAGATTGGCGACAGCTCAATCAGCCCCAGCATTTT. Translation: CSARDWRQLNQPQHF.

This clonotype was counted at least ten times. The V and J genes are TRBV7-2 and TRBJ2-3, with D uncertain. Germline lookup yields CDR1 SGHTA and CDR2 FQGNSA. The CDR3 totals 14 residues. Trimming stripped 2 bases from V and 3 bases from J, with 9 bases between. The CDR3 DNA reads as TGTGCCAGCAGCTTATCCCAGGCGACAGATACGCAGTATTTT. It is translated as CASSLSQATDTQYF.

The CDR3 protein is CASSLYRGLPAKNIQYF. Written as DNA, the CDR3 is TGTGCCAGCAGTTTATATAGGGGTCTCCCTGCCAAAAACATTCAGTACTTC. This chain links TRBV28 with TRBJ2-4, with a possible D match to TRBD1 (5 bases). This CDR3 comprises 17 residues. From germline, CDR1 is MDHEN and CDR2 SYDVKM. Trimming shortened V by 1 base and J by 1 base, and 14 bases separated the two germline ends.

The chain couples TRBV4-3 to TRBJ2-6; either TRBD1 or TRBD2 may fit D (5 bases each). The CDR3 extends over 16 amino acids. In germline, CDR1 is LGHNA, CDR2 YSLEER. Trimming pared 0 bases from V and 4 bases from J, leaving 10 bases between. CDR3 residues: CASSQEAGTGANVLTF. The CDR3 bases are TGCGCCAGCAGCCAAGAAGCAGGGACCGGGGCCAACGTCCTGACTTTC.

This clonotype was seen just once. The V gene is TRBV5-1, the J gene TRBJ2-5, with D tentatively TRBD1 or TRBD2 (6 bases each). CDR1 SGHRS and CDR2 YFSETQ come from the germline V gene. Trimming removed 3 bases at V and 1 base at J, with 19 bases between. The CDR3 sequence is 17 residues long. CDR3 region: CASSSRGSGYFQETQYF. CDR3 coding DNA: TGCGCCAGCAGCTCGAGGGGGAGCGGGTACTTCCAAGAGACCCAGTACTTC.

This clonotype was seen ten or more times. The rearrangement joins TRBV5-1 to TRBJ2-2, with 7 bases identical to TRBD2. This CDR3 is built from 15 residues. Germline V CDR1 and CDR2: SGHRS, YFSETQ. Trimming cost V 1 base and J 3 bases; bases outside gene matches: 3. CDR3 sequence (DNA): TGCGCCAGCAGCTTGCGGGGGGACCACACCGGGGAGCTGTTTTTT. Its translation: CASSLRGDHTGELFF.

In its sample, this clonotype was seen many times. The rearrangement links TRBV20-1 to TRBJ2-7; D remains unclear. The CDR3 runs 14 residues. Trimming took 0 bases from V and 1 from J, leaving 10 bases between them. Germline V gene sequence: CDR1 DFQATT, CDR2 SNEGSKA (reference sequence). CDR3 DNA sequence: TGCAGTGCTAGAGATCTGATTGGGTCCTACGAGCAGTACTTC. It specifies CSARDLIGSYEQYF.

This sequence joins TRBV3-1 and TRBJ2-1; 9 bases fit TRBD2. CDR3 length equals 18 residues. V dropped 0 bases and J dropped 8; count of bases not matched to a gene: 14. The V gene's germline CDR1 is LGHDT and CDR2 YNNKEL (reference sequence). Here the CDR3 reads CASSQDPSGGPRGDEQFF. Written as DNA, the CDR3 is TGTGCCAGCAGCCAAGATCCGAGCGGGGGGCCCCGTGGGGATGAGCAGTTCTTC.

The chain combines TRBV7-9 with TRBJ2-3; 7 nucleotides align to TRBD2. The V and J ends lost 7 bases and 0 bases, in that order; junction bases with no gene match: 7. Germline V gene sequence: CDR1 SEHNR, CDR2 FQNEAQ (reference sequence). This CDR3 is built from 15 residues. The CDR3 spells CASMRLAESTDTQYF. As DNA, the CDR3 is TGTGCCAGCATGCGGCTAGCGGAAAGCACAGATACGCAGTATTTT.

V and J are TRBV18 and TRBJ2-1; 7 nucleotides align to TRBD2. V dropped 2 bases and J dropped 1; count of bases not matched to a gene: 2. Germline-derived CDR1 and CDR2 are KGHSH and LQKENI. The CDR3 contains 15 residues. CDR3: CASSPSGGSYNEQFF. The CDR3 DNA reads TGTGCCAGCTCACCATCCGGGGGGTCCTACAATGAGCAGTTCTTC.

This chain connects TRBV20-1 to TRBJ2-4, with a possible D match to TRBD2 (7 bases). CDR3 length: 15 amino acids. CDR1 DFQATT and CDR2 SNEGSKA come from the germline V gene (reference sequence). V was shortened by 6 bases and J by 1 base, with 16 bases between the two germline ends. DNA for the CDR3: TGCAGTGCAGGGGGGGCAGGCGGGGCCAAAAACATTCAGTACTTC. As protein: CSAGGAGGAKNIQYF.

Regarding this clonotype: Germline and junction disagree at one end, which may indicate a read error. The chain couples TRBV6-2 or TRBV6-3 to TRBJ1-2; D is possibly TRBD1 (6 bases). The V gene's germline CDR1 is MNHEY and CDR2 SVGEGT. The CDR3 length is 12 residues. CDR3 sequence: CASSWDTYGYPF. Written as DNA, the CDR3 is TGTGCCAGCAGTTGGGACACCTATGGCTACCCCTTC.

This clonotype was observed many times. The V and J genes are TRBV6-2 or TRBV6-3 and TRBJ2-1; possibly TRBD1 for D (5 bases). Germline CDR1 is MNHEY and CDR2 is SVGEGT. V was cut by 7 bases and J by 7 bases, with 14 bases left in between. The CDR3 totals 13 residues. The CDR3 loop is CASTRSQGNEQFF. The DNA of the CDR3 is TGTGCCAGCACCCGGAGTCAGGGTAATGAGCAGTTCTTC.

The rearrangement joins TRBV2 to TRBJ2-7; a weak D match, TRBD2 (6 bases). Trimming left V 2 bases short and J 3 bases short, with 8 bases between. CDR1 is SNHLY and CDR2 is FYNNEI in the germline V gene. The CDR3 covers 13 residues. CDR3 bases: TGTGCCAGCAGTGAACTGGGACTCTACGAGCAGTACGTC. This encodes CASSELGLYEQYV.

This clonotype appeared many times. The chain employs TRBV7-2 and TRBJ2-3, with D possibly called TRBD1 or TRBD2 (5 bases each). The CDR3 sequence is 14 residues long. CDR1 SGHTA and CDR2 FQGNSA come from the germline V gene. The V gene lost 5 bases and the J gene lost 2 bases, with 11 bases spanning the gap. The DNA of the CDR3 is TGTGCCAGCAGCCCCGGGACCCCCACAGATACGCAGTATTTT. Its protein is CASSPGTPTDTQYF.

The chain recombines TRBV21-1 with TRBJ1-1. TRBV21-1 is a recognized pseudogene. The CDR3 consists of 14 residues. CDR3 region: CASSNKKWRPEAFF. DNA for the CDR3: TGTGCCAGCAGCAATAAGAAGTGGAGGCCTGAAGCTTTCTTT.